Sequencing of this T cell receptor beta chain was carried out in a study of T cell changes during pregnancy in multiple sclerosis. Generated by immunoSEQ multiplex PCR, the TCRdb table keeps only in-frame clones and is missing some. Seen here are just over 50,000 clones, roughly 94% observed once, and the top ten hold 0.5% to 0.7%. The V gene's germline CDR1 is PRHDT and CDR2 FYEKMQ (reference sequence). CDR3 length: 13 residues. V was pared by 2 bases and J by 5 bases, with 1 base of the junction left unmatched. This TCR derives from a female donor with multiple sclerosis, enrolled in a pregnancy study. The V and J genes are TRBV13 and TRBJ2-7; 9 bases align to TRBD1. The source was CD4+ T cells from peripheral blood mononuclear cells, collected in the second trimester of pregnancy. The CDR3 coding sequence is TGTGCCAGCAGCTTACGACAGGGGGACGAGCAGTACTTC. This gives the protein CASSLRQGDEQYF.